A selection of T cell receptor beta chains follows, all from one sample in a study of shared clonotypes between healthy human individuals. Assay: immunoSEQ multiplex PCR; the TCRdb copy retains only in-frame clones and omits some. The data contain some 2.3 million clones, over 85% of them seen just once; the ten biggest clones take up 0.35% to 0.5%. Specimen: naive CD4+ T cells from PBMCs. All receptors come from a man aged 18 to 35 in good health. Some clones in this sample may be carry-over from other donors' samples. CDR3s include the opening cysteine and the closing phenylalanine or tryptophan. The D gene is left open where the match is weak. Clone size is not always given. Where it is, it says once, few, many or a class for expanded clones.

d_call j_call v_call clone_size cdr3_nt cdr3_aa
. TRBJ2-2 TRBV4-1 . TGCGCCAGCAGCCAACAGACAGCTCCGAACACCGGGGAGCTGTTTTTT CASSQQTAPNTGELFF
. TRBJ1-4 TRBV5-1 . TGCGCCAGCAGCTTGGGCCAGGGCGATGAAAAACTGTTTTTT CASSLGQGDEKLFF
TRBD2 TRBJ2-1 TRBV6-4 . TGTGCCAGCAGTCAAGTAAGGGCTAGCGGAAATAATGAGCAGTTCTTC CASSQVRASGNNEQFF
TRBD1 TRBJ2-3 TRBV2 . TGTGCCAGCACTCTGAACCGGGGACAGAGGACAGATACGCAGTATTTT CASTLNRGQRTDTQYF
. TRBJ2-1 TRBV11-3 . TGTGCCAGCAGCTTAGATTGGCCCGGTGAGCAGTTCTTC CASSLDWPGEQFF
TRBD1 TRBJ1-3 TRBV2 . TGTGCCAGCACCACACAGGGGGCAGTTGGAAACACCATATATTTT CASTTQGAVGNTIYF
TRBD2 TRBJ2-1 TRBV30 . TGTGCCTGGATACCCTTTGAAAGCGGGAGAAGGAATGAGCAGTTCTTC CAWIPFESGRRNEQFF
. TRBJ1-4 TRBV11-2 . TGTGCCAGCAGCTCAATCGTGGGGGCCAGGAAACTGTTTTTT CASSSIVGARKLFF
. TRBJ2-5 TRBV28 . TGTGCCAGCAGCATCGCGGGATTCAAGGCTCAAGAGACCCAGTACTTC CASSIAGFKAQETQYF
TRBD2 TRBJ2-1 TRBV29-1 . TGCAGCGTTGGGGGAAGCGCGGGAGGCTACAATGAGCAGTTCTTC CSVGGSAGGYNEQFF
. TRBJ1-2 TRBV5-5 . TGTGCCAGCAGCCTGTCATGGGCGCAGGGTGACCGGGGCTACACCTTC CASSLSWAQGDRGYTF
. TRBJ1-4 TRBV6-1 . TGTGCCAGCACCAAAACCTGGGGCAGGGACGAAAAACTGTTTTTT CASTKTWGRDEKLFF
TRBD1 TRBJ2-2 TRBV25-1 . TGTGCCAGCACAACATCCGGGACAGCGAACACCGGGGAGCTGTTTTTT CASTTSGTANTGELFF
. TRBJ2-7 TRBV7-9 . TGTGCCAGCAGCTTAGCCGGCGGGAACTCCTACGAGCAGTACTTC CASSLAGGNSYEQYF
. TRBJ1-5 TRBV25-1 few TGTGCCAGCAGTGAAGAAAGAGCCGGACTTAGCAATCAGCCCCAGCATTTT CASSEERAGLSNQPQHF
TRBD2 TRBJ2-7 TRBV7-2 . TGTGCCAGCAGCCCTGGACTAGTATTTTCCCACGAGCAGTACTTC CASSPGLVFSHEQYF
. TRBJ2-3 TRBV4-3 . TGCGCCAGCAGCCAAGACCCCTTCGAGGGTTCAGATACGCAGTATTTT CASSQDPFEGSDTQYF
. TRBJ2-1 TRBV7-2 . TGTGCCAGCAGCTTTAGCGTAAGCTCCTACAATGAGCAGTTCTTC CASSFSVSSYNEQFF
. TRBJ2-1 TRBV19 . TGTGCCAGTAGTATGTCGGGGTATGAGCAGTTCTTC CASSMSGYEQFF
. TRBJ1-5 TRBV19 . TGTGCCAGTAGTACAAACAGGAATCAGCCCCAGCATTTT CASSTNRNQPQHF
. TRBJ2-7 TRBV7-9 . TGTGCCAGCACCTACGGCGGGGCATCCTACGAGCAGTACTTC CASTYGGASYEQYF
. TRBJ2-3 TRBV5-8 . TGTGCCAGCAGCTTGGCGGCGACCCGGCCAGATACGCAGTATTTT CASSLAATRPDTQYF
TRBD1 TRBJ1-2 TRBV27 . TGTGCCAGCAGAATCCCTGGGACAGGGGGCTATGGCTACACCTTC CASRIPGTGGYGYTF
TRBD2 TRBJ2-7 TRBV15 . TGTGCCACCAGCAGTCTCCTAGCGGGAGTCGGGTACGAGCAGTACTTC CATSSLLAGVGYEQYF
. TRBJ1-1 TRBV6-5 . TGTGCCAGCCTCAGTCGGGAAAGGAACACTGAAGCTTTCTTT CASLSRERNTEAFF
. TRBJ1-5 TRBV9 . TGTGCCAGCAGCGTAGCAGGGTATAGCAATCAGCCCCAGCATTTT CASSVAGYSNQPQHF
. TRBJ1-4 TRBV6-5 . TGTGCCAGCAACAAACTTGGTGGAGGGGAAAAACTGTTTTTT CASNKLGGGEKLFF
. TRBJ2-7 TRBV9 . TGTGCCAGCAGCGGGACGCCAGGCTACGAGCAGTACTTC CASSGTPGYEQYF
TRBD2 TRBJ2-7 TRBV28 . TGTGCCAGCAGTGGATTCGGGACTAGCGACGAGCAGTACTTC CASSGFGTSDEQYF
. TRBJ2-1 TRBV19 . TGTGCCAGTGCCGACAGGGAGGTCAATGAGCAGTTCTTC CASADREVNEQFF
TRBD2 TRBJ2-2 TRBV11-2 . TGTGCCAGCAGTCGGACTAGCCCCAACACCGGGGAGCTGTTTTTT CASSRTSPNTGELFF
. TRBJ2-3 TRBV30 . TGTGCCTGGAGTTACAGTTTTCCCACAGATACGCAGTATTTT CAWSYSFPTDTQYF
TRBD2 TRBJ2-7 TRBV11-2 . TGTGCCAGCAGCTCGACGGGAGGGACCTACGAGCAGTACTTC CASSSTGGTYEQYF
TRBD1 TRBJ1-5 TRBV19 . TGTGCCAGTAGTATAGTCGGACAGGGCCATCAGCCCCAGCATTTT CASSIVGQGHQPQHF
TRBD1 TRBJ2-7 TRBV28 . TGTGCCAGCAGTGCTCGGGTAGGACAGGGGACCTACGAGCAGTACTTC CASSARVGQGTYEQYF
. TRBJ2-3 TRBV28 . TGTGCCAGCAGTTTGGGGAGCGGCGCCACAGATACGCAGTATTTT CASSLGSGATDTQYF
. TRBJ2-7 TRBV6-6 . TGTGCCAGCAGTGTGGCTTTGGGACCCTACGAGCAGTACTTC CASSVALGPYEQYF
TRBD1 TRBJ2-7 TRBV18 once TGTGCCAGCTCCGTATGGGGTCAGGGGACAGGGAGCTCCTACGAGCAGTACTTC CASSVWGQGTGSSYEQYF
TRBD2 TRBJ2-2 TRBV5-6 . TGTGCCAGCAGCTTGAGACTAGCGGGAAACACCGGGGAGCTGTTTTTT CASSLRLAGNTGELFF
TRBD1 TRBJ1-1 TRBV5-4 . TGTGCCAGCAGCACGAACAGGGGGTCTGTGACTGAAGCTTTCTTT CASSTNRGSVTEAFF
. TRBJ2-6 TRBV27 . TGTGCCAGCAGTTTCGTCAGACCAAGCTCTGGGGCCAACGTCCTGACTTTC CASSFVRPSSGANVLTF
. TRBJ2-6 TRBV9 . TGTGCCAGCAGCCACCCCGGCGGCCCCTTGCCGGGGGCCAACGTCCTGACTTTC CASSHPGGPLPGANVLTF
. TRBJ2-3 TRBV10-3 . TGTGCCATCAGTCGGGACACCACAGATACGCAGTATTTT CAISRDTTDTQYF
TRBD2 TRBJ2-1 TRBV9 . TGTGCCAGCAGCCCTCTAGCGGCCTCCTACAATGAGCAGTTCTTC CASSPLAASYNEQFF
. TRBJ2-5 TRBV28 . TGTGCCAGCAGTTTATGGGGCCTACGGACAATAGCTCCCTTTGAAGAGACCCAGTACTTC CASSLWGLRTIAPFEETQYF
. TRBJ2-1 TRBV5-1 . TGCGCCAGCAGCTTCGGGGAGTACTACAATGAGCAGTTCTTC CASSFGEYYNEQFF
TRBD2 TRBJ2-1 TRBV7-3 . TGTGCCAGCAGATCCCAAGCGGGAGGGTCCAATGAGCAGTTCTTC CASRSQAGGSNEQFF
. TRBJ1-3 TRBV4-1 . TGCGCCAGCAGCCAGGGGGTTTCGGCCGGAAACACCATATATTTT CASSQGVSAGNTIYF
. TRBJ2-5 TRBV7-7 . TGTGCCAGCAGCCCCGACAGTCCTTCGCGGGAGACCCAGTACTTC CASSPDSPSRETQYF
TRBD1 TRBJ2-7 TRBV5-4 . TGTGCCAGCAGCAATAGGGACAGGGGATCCGAGCAGTACTTC CASSNRDRGSEQYF
TRBD2 TRBJ2-7 TRBV7-2 . TGTGCCAGCAGCCGCGGGGGGGCCTCCTACGAGCAGTACTTC CASSRGGASYEQYF